The 23 T cell receptor beta chains reported below all come from one sample, sequenced in a study of patients and donors after allogeneic stem cell transplantation. TCRdb fed the RT-PCR reads into MiXCR, producing one record per CDR3 protein. Found here are around 160,000 distinct CDR3 sequences, approximately 30% of them singletons; the top ten hold roughly 3.2%. The sequencing input was blood, either unsorted or a sorted T cell fraction (not recorded which). These receptors all stem from a human donor who was either an allogeneic HSCT recipient or a stem cell or donor lymphocyte infusion donor (not recorded which). It is not recorded whose cells these are; they may come from a transplant donor.

This clonotype was seen more than once but under ten times. CDR3 region: CASSKLGGVQPQHF. The CDR3 region has the DNA TGTGCCAGCAGCAAACTAGGGGGGGTCCAGCCCCAGCATTTT. The genes are TRBV3-1 and TRBJ1-5, with D possibly being TRBD1 (6 bases). Germline V gene sequence: CDR1 LGHDT, CDR2 YNNKEL (reference sequence). V lost 5 bases to trimming and J lost 7 bases, with 15 bases between them. The CDR3 runs 14 residues.

The chain links TRBV29-1 to TRBJ2-2, with D maybe TRBD1 (6 bases). Looked up from germline, CDR1 is SQVTM and CDR2 is ANQGSEA. The CDR3 has 14 residues. The V and J ends lost 7 bases and 4 bases respectively, with 16 bases between them. Written as DNA, the CDR3 is TGCAGCGCCGGGACACCTTTCAGCACCGGGGAGCTGTTTTTT. Its translation: CSAGTPFSTGELFF.

The CDR3 DNA reads as TGTGCCAGCAGCATTGGACGGTACCAAGAGACCCAGTACTTC. Translating gives CASSIGRYQETQYF. This chain uses TRBV5-8 with TRBJ2-5; unclear D gene. The CDR3 loop spans 14 amino acids. The ends were cut back, 4 bases at V and 0 bases at J, with 10 bases in the middle. Germline assignment: CDR1 SGHTS and CDR2 YDEGEE.

This clonotype was counted between two and nine times. The chain recombines TRBV24-1 with TRBJ1-2; 7 nucleotides agree with TRBD1. Per the germline V gene, CDR1 is KGHDR and CDR2 is SFDVKD. The CDR3 is made up of 15 amino acids. Unmatched junction bases numbered 7, after V lost 3 bases and J lost 4 bases. The CDR3 loop reads CATSDASGTAYGYTF. The CDR3 nucleotides are TGTGCCACCAGTGATGCGTCCGGGACAGCCTATGGCTACACCTTC.

This chain joins TRBV29-1 and TRBJ2-7, with TRBD1 as a possible D gene (5 bases). Germline lookup yields CDR1 SQVTM and CDR2 ANQGSEA. The CDR3 has 13 residues. V was trimmed by 0 bases and J by 2 bases, leaving 8 bases between them. DNA of the CDR3: TGCAGCGTTGAAGAGACAGAGCCCTACGAGCAGTACTTC. Translating it yields CSVEETEPYEQYF.

The chain has TRBV7-9 and TRBJ2-2; a weak D match, TRBD1 (6 bases). The CDR3 length is 15 residues. Per the germline V gene, CDR1 is SEHNR and CDR2 is FQNEAQ (reference sequence). Trimming removed 8 bases from V and 7 bases from J, with 20 bases in between. CDR3 region: CASYQGSGIDGELFF. In nucleotides, the CDR3 is TGTGCCAGCTACCAGGGGTCCGGGATAGACGGGGAGCTGTTTTTT.

This rearrangement joins TRBV28 to TRBJ2-1, with D unclear. In germline, CDR1 is MDHEN, CDR2 SYDVKM. This CDR3 comprises 12 residues. The V end was cut by 1 base, the J end by 15 bases, with 13 bases between. The DNA for the CDR3 is TGTGCCAGCAGTTTATCCGTGCGGAAGCGGTTCTTC. It encodes CASSLSVRKRFF.

This clonotype is a singleton in its sample. The chain is built from TRBV12-3 or TRBV12-4 and TRBJ2-1; TRBD2 agrees at 12 bases. This CDR3 has 16 residues. The V segment lost 3 bases and the J segment 4 bases; nucleotides outside the gene matches: 4. The CDR3 loop is CASSFGLAGPYNEQFF. The CDR3 DNA is TGTGCCAGCAGTTTCGGACTAGCGGGACCTTACAATGAGCAGTTCTTC.

This clonotype came up a few times. This sequence joins TRBV4-3 and TRBJ2-7, with 9 bases fitting TRBD1. This CDR3 is built from 15 residues. CDR1 is LGHNA, CDR2 YSLEER, per germline. The junction had 6 bases not matched to a gene; V was cut back by 0 bases and J by 6 bases. DNA for the CDR3: TGCGCCAGCAGCCAAGATCGAGACAGGGGGACCGAGCAGTACTTC. It is translated as CASSQDRDRGTEQYF.

A few counts support this clonotype. The chain uses TRBV24-1 and TRBJ2-1; a weak D match, TRBD1 (5 bases). V lost 9 bases and J 2 bases, leaving 16 bases between the germline ends. Germline loops: CDR1 KGHDR, CDR2 SFDVKD. CDR3 length: 15 amino acids. Here the CDR3 reads CATGYAAGPYNEQFF. CDR3 nucleotide sequence: TGTGCCACCGGATACGCAGCAGGGCCCTACAATGAGCAGTTCTTC.

This rearrangement joins TRBV29-1 to TRBJ1-5; TRBD1 agrees at 8 bases. Germline V gives CDR1 SQVTM, CDR2 ANQGSEA. Trimming removed 3 bases from V and 2 bases from J; junction bases left unmatched: 0. The CDR3 is 13 amino acids. The CDR3 spells CSVETGGNQPQHF. The CDR3 DNA is TGCAGCGTTGAGACAGGGGGCAATCAGCCCCAGCATTTT.

The genes are TRBV15 and TRBJ2-5; D uncertain. V was trimmed by 2 bases and J by 2 bases, leaving 6 bases between them. CDR1 is LNHNV and CDR2 is YYDKDF in the germline V gene (reference sequence). The CDR3 is 13 amino acids. In nucleotides, the CDR3 is TGTGCCACCAGCAGACGACTGCAAGAGACCCAGTACTTC. This codes for CATSRRLQETQYF. Full variable domain (rest looked up from reference TRBV15 and TRBJ2-5): DAMVIQNPRYQVTQFGKPVTLSCSQTLNHNVMYWYQQKSSQAPKLLFHYYDKDFNNEADTPDNFQSRRPNTSFCFLDIRSPGLGDTAMYLCATSRRLQETQYFGPGTRLLVL.

This clonotype appeared a few times. The chain combines TRBV20-1 with TRBJ1-2; 7 positions agree with TRBD1. CDR1 DFQATT and CDR2 SNEGSKA come from the germline V gene (reference sequence). This CDR3 is 13 amino acids long. With 5 bases clipped from V and 2 bases from J, the junction kept 5 bases outside the gene matches. CDR3 sequence reads: CSADDRANYGYTF. The CDR3 coding sequence is TGCAGTGCTGACGACAGGGCCAACTATGGCTACACCTTC.

The V gene is TRBV20-1, the J gene TRBJ1-5; no clear D. CDR3 length: 14 residues. Trimming took 4 bases from V and 2 from J, leaving 12 bases between them. CDR1 is DFQATT, CDR2 SNEGSKA, per germline (reference sequence). The CDR3, as DNA: TGCAGTGCTATGCGAGGGTCGGGCAATCAGCCCCAGCATTTT. This codes for CSAMRGSGNQPQHF.

In the case of this clonotype: The CDR3 end shows no conserved phenylalanine or tryptophan, and so a read error is likely. This sequence joins TRBV6-5 and TRBJ2-4, with 9 bases fitting TRBD2. V shed 2 bases, J shed 8 bases, and the junction held 7 bases outside the gene matches. The CDR3 totals 15 residues. Germline assignment: CDR1 MNHEY and CDR2 SVGAGI. Here the CDR3 reads CASSYEAGGLDIQYL. As DNA, the CDR3 is TGTGCCAGCAGTTACGAGGCGGGAGGGCTTGACATTCAGTACCTC.

This clonotype has only a few counts. The chain is built from TRBV20-1 and TRBJ1-1; no firm D call. From germline, CDR1 is DFQATT and CDR2 SNEGSKA (reference sequence). The CDR3 is made up of 13 amino acids. The V end lost 6 bases, the J end lost 0 bases, and 11 bases lay between the germline ends. CDR3 bases: TGCAGTGCCACACGCCAAATGAACACTGAAGCTTTCTTT. Translating gives CSATRQMNTEAFF.

This chain joins TRBV2 and TRBJ1-1; the D is unclear. The V gene's germline CDR1 is SNHLY and CDR2 FYNNEI. Trimming stripped 3 bases from V and 0 bases from J, with 5 bases between. The CDR3 has 13 amino acids. In DNA form, the CDR3 reads TGTGCCAGCAGTGACAGTTTGAACACTGAAGCTTTCTTT. Its translation: CASSDSLNTEAFF.

This clonotype came up many times. The chain recombines TRBV5-1 with TRBJ1-1; D not resolved. The germline CDR1 and CDR2 sequences are SGHRS and YFSETQ. The CDR3 extends over 15 amino acids. Trimming took 1 base from V and 0 from J, leaving 10 bases between them. The CDR3 DNA follows: TGCGCCAGCAGCTTGAATTGGGGATTGAACACTGAAGCTTTCTTT. Protein product: CASSLNWGLNTEAFF.

This clonotype was counted at least ten times. The V call is TRBV12-3 or TRBV12-4, the J call TRBJ1-3; no firm D call. This CDR3 region has 14 residues. V lost 2 bases and J lost 3, with 8 bases in between. CDR3 sequence (DNA): TGTGCCAGCAGTTTACGGGGTGGTGGAAACACCATATATTTT. This gives the protein CASSLRGGGNTIYF.

This clonotype was observed a few times. The junction does not match germline at one end; this may be a read error. The chain couples TRBV29-1 to TRBJ2-7, with a possible D match to TRBD2 (5 bases). This CDR3 is built from 13 residues. The V gene's germline CDR1 is SQVTM and CDR2 ANQGSEA. CDR3 sequence (DNA): TGCAGCGTCGAAGGAAGCGGTCTCTACGAGCAGTACTTC. Encoded protein: CSVEGSGLYEQYF.

The genes are TRBV6-5 and TRBJ2-7, with 8 nucleotides matching TRBD2. Trimming took 6 bases from V and 6 from J; bases not matched to a gene: 7. CDR3 length equals 13 residues. Germline V lookup: CDR1 MNHEY, CDR2 SVGAGI. The CDR3 bases are TGTGCCAGCAGCCGGGAGGGCTTATCCGAGCAGTACTTC. Translation: CASSREGLSEQYF.

The gene calls are TRBV6-2 or TRBV6-3 and TRBJ2-1, with 11 bases aligning to TRBD2. CDR1 is MNHEY and CDR2 is SVGEGT in the germline V gene. V lost 5 bases, J lost 4 bases, and 4 bases stayed unmatched. The CDR3 has 15 amino acids. This CDR3 is CASSPTSGIYNEQFF. CDR3 coding DNA: TGTGCCAGCAGTCCGACTAGCGGGATTTACAATGAGCAGTTCTTC.

The sample holds a few counts of this clonotype. The chain joins TRBV11-2 to TRBJ1-1, with D possibly TRBD1 on 6 matching bases. This CDR3 spans 18 amino acids. The V and J ends lost 5 bases and 0 bases respectively, with 22 bases between them. Germline-derived CDR1 and CDR2 are SGHAT and FQNNGV. This CDR3 reads CASSQGSTYLPMNTEAFF. The CDR3 DNA reads as TGTGCCAGCAGCCAGGGGAGTACTTACTTACCCATGAACACTGAAGCTTTCTTT.